This TCR beta chain came from a study of control samples from healthy donors and cancer patients. This clone was counted a single time. Some clones are missing from TCRdb's copy, which holds only in-frame ones; the method was immunoSEQ multiplex PCR. The sample includes 120,000 to 150,000 clones, 75% to 95% of them seen just once. This receptor was taken from a man between 18 and 29 years old in good health. Sequencing used blood.

CDR3 protein: CASSVRDRRNEQFF. The CDR3 DNA is TGTGCCAGCAGCGTACGGGACAGGCGCAATGAGCAGTTCTTC. The chain employs TRBV3-1 (or the pseudogene TRBV3-2) and TRBJ2-1, with 8 positions matching TRBD1. This CDR3 region has 14 residues. Losses at the gene ends were 5 bases for V and 6 bases for J; bases not matched to a gene: 6. Per germline, CDR1 LGHDT and CDR2 YNNKEL (reference sequence).